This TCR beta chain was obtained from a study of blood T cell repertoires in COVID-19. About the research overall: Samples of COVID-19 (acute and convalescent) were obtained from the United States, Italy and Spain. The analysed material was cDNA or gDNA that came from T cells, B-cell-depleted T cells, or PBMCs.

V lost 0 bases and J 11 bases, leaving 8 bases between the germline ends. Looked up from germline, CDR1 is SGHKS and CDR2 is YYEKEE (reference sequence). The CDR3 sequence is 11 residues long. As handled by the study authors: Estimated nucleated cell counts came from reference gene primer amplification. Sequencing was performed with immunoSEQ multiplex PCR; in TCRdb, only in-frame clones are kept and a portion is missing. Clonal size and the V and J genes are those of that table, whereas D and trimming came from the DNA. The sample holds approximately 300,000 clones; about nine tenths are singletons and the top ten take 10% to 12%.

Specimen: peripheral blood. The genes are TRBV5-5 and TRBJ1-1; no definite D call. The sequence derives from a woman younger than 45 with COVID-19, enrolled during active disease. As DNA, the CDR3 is TGTGCCAGCAGCTTGGGACTTGAGGCTTTCTTT. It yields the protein CASSLGLEAFF.